This T cell receptor (beta chain) was sequenced in a study of Ad26.COV2.S vaccination and SARS-CoV-2 variants. The wider study: Among those in the COV1001 Ad26.COV2.S trial arm was the donor. The vaccine Ad26.COV2.S was put into the muscle once, or twice with 56 days between.

The sample's treatment: around 19 received Ad26.COV2.S at low or high dose, single or two shots; 5 received placebo; per-sample allocation not given. The study sampled participants on day 63 after the first vaccine or placebo injection. A note on this clone: Its matching antigen is unknown.

General observations from the study: Recipients given vaccine exceeded placebo recipients in spike-specific TCR breadth. Breadth of non-spike TCRs did not differ between vaccinees and placebo recipients.

Repertoires were generated with immunoSEQ multiplex PCR, while TCRdb's copy carries only in-frame clones and drops some. In the table there are about 460,000 clones, 70% to 90% of which are singletons. The trim removed 5 bases at V and 5 bases at J, leaving 9 bases unmatched. The CDR3 is 15 residues long. Germline assignment: CDR1 MDHEN and CDR2 SYDVKM. This TCR derives from a person between 18 and 65 years old who received the Ad26.COV2.S COVID-19 vaccine or a placebo. This material consisted of peripheral blood, taken in a trial of Ad26.COV2.S vaccine versus placebo. V and J are TRBV28 and TRBJ1-5, with 7 bases aligning to TRBD1. The CDR3 protein is CASSGGTAGHQPQHF. The DNA of the CDR3 is TGTGCCAGCAGTGGAGGGACAGCGGGGCATCAGCCCCAGCATTTT.